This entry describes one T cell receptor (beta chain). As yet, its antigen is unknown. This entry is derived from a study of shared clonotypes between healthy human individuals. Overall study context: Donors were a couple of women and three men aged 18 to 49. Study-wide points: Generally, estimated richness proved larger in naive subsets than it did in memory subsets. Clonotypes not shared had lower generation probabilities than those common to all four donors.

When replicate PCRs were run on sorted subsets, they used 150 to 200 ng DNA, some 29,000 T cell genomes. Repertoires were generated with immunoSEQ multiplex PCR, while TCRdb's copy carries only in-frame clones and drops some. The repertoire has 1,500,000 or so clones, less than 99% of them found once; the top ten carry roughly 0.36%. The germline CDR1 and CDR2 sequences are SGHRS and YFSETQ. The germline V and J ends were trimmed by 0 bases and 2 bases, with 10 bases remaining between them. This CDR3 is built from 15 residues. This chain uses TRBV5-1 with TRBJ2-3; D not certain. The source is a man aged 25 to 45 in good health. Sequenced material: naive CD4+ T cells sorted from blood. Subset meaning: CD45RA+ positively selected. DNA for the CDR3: TGCGCCAGCAGCTTGGAGGCCCTATTCACAGATACGCAGTATTTT. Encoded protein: CASSLEALFTDTQYF.